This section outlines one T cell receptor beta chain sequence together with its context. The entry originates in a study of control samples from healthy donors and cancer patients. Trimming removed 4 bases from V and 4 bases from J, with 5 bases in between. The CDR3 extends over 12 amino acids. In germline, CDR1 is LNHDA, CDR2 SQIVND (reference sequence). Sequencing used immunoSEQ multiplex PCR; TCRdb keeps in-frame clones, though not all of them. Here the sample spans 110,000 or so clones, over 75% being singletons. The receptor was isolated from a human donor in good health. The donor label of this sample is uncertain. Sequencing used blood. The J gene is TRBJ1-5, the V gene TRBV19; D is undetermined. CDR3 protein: CASSSGNQPQHF. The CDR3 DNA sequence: TGTGCCAGTAGTAGTGGGAATCAGCCCCAGCATTTT.